Presented here are 7 T cell receptor beta chains from one specimen sequenced in a study of control samples from healthy donors and cancer patients. Assay used: immunoSEQ multiplex PCR; TCRdb lists only in-frame clones, some missing. The table lists 10,000 to 15,000 clones, roughly 90% of them singletons. The specimen sequenced was formalin-fixed, paraffin-embedded tissue. The receptors derive from a male donor with melanoma.

The CDR3 bases are TGTGCCAGCAGCTCTAGGAGGGCTAGCGGGAGAAACGAGCAGTACTTC. Translated, it gives CASSSRRASGRNEQYF. This sequence joins TRBV7-6 and TRBJ2-7; 10 bases are shared with TRBD2. Losses at the gene ends were 4 bases for V and 5 bases for J; bases not matched to a gene: 11. The germline gives CDR1 SGHVS, CDR2 FNYEAQ. This CDR3 spans 16 amino acids.

J is TRBJ1-2 and V is TRBV2, with D possibly TRBD1 on 5 matching bases. V lost 2 bases and J lost 7, with 17 bases in between. This CDR3 has 15 amino acids. Looked up from germline, CDR1 is SNHLY and CDR2 is FYNNEI. The CDR3 DNA is TGTGCCAGCAGTGAATTTGAGTCAGGGATGGGTGGCTACACCTTC. It yields the protein CASSEFESGMGGYTF. The full variable domain, in which reference TRBV2 and TRBJ1-2 provide the parts outside the CDR3, is EPEVTQTPSHQVTQMGQEVILRCVPISNHLYFYWYRQILGQKVEFLVSFYNNEISEKSEIFDDQFSVERPDGSNFTLKIRSTKLEDSAMYFCASSEFESGMGGYTFGSGTRLTVV.

The sample holds a few counts of this clone. The chain uses TRBV6-4 and TRBJ2-6; no definite D call. V dropped 8 bases and J dropped 0 bases, with 8 bases sitting between them. This CDR3 comprises 14 residues. CDR1 is MRHNA, CDR2 SNTAGT, per germline. The CDR3 spells CASSRASGANVLTF. Written as DNA, the CDR3 is TGTGCCAGCTCTAGAGCCTCTGGGGCCAACGTCCTGACTTTC.

The chain joins TRBV4-1 to TRBJ2-7; 7 bases match TRBD1. Per the germline V gene, CDR1 is MGHRA and CDR2 is YSYEKL. This CDR3 comprises 15 residues. J was trimmed by 3 bases and V by 5 bases; bases with no gene match: 10. The chain's CDR3 is CASSSTGETGYEQYF. In DNA, the CDR3 is TGCGCCAGCAGCTCTACAGGGGAAACTGGCTACGAGCAGTACTTC.

The rearrangement uses TRBV5-1 and TRBJ1-1; 9 nucleotides agree with TRBD1. Per the germline V gene, CDR1 is SGHRS and CDR2 is YFSETQ. The J segment lost 5 bases and the V segment lost 5 bases, leaving 7 bases of the junction unmatched. The CDR3 has 14 amino acids. The CDR3 bases are TGCGCCAGCAGAGGACAGGGGCGGGATACTGAAGCTTTCTTT. Amino acids: CASRGQGRDTEAFF. Looking up the rest from reference TRBV5-1 and TRBJ1-1 gives the full variable domain: KAGVTQTPRYLIKTRGQQVTLSCSPISGHRSVSWYQQTPGQGLQFLFEYFSETQRNKGNFPGRFSGRQFSNSRSEMNVSTLELGDSALYLCASRGQGRDTEAFFGQGTRLTVV.

This clone occurred a few times. The J gene is TRBJ1-3, the V gene TRBV18; D is ambiguous. The ends were cut back, 1 base at V and 4 bases at J, with 5 bases in the middle. The germline CDR1 and CDR2 sequences are KGHSH and LQKENI. CDR3 length: 13 residues. CDR3 sequence reads: CASSPRDGNTIYF. CDR3 in DNA: TGTGCCAGCTCACCACGAGACGGAAACACCATATATTTT.

The chain combines TRBV2 with TRBJ2-3, with D possibly matching TRBD2 (6 bases). Germline V gives CDR1 SNHLY, CDR2 FYNNEI. The CDR3 length is 14 residues. The germline V and J ends were trimmed by 5 bases and 1 base, with 10 bases remaining between them. This CDR3 reads CASSRPSGTDTQYF. The CDR3 DNA follows: TGTGCCAGCAGTCGGCCTAGCGGCACAGATACGCAGTATTTT.